The sequence of this T cell receptor beta chain was determined in a study of response to subunit inactivated influenza vaccine. Study-level results: Each seasonal influenza vaccination, the authors suggested, recruits few new T cells.

In regard to this clonotype: Its matching antigen is unknown.

MiXCR, applied by TCRdb to the RT-PCR reads, yields one record per CDR3 protein. In the table there are 300,000 to 350,000 distinct CDR3 sequences, 20% to 25% of which are singletons. V was shortened by 1 base and J by 6 bases, with 10 bases between the two germline ends. Per germline, CDR1 DFQATT and CDR2 SNEGSKA (reference sequence). The length of the CDR3 is 13 residues. The specimen was PBMCs from blood, collected about 20 months after vaccination. This TCR was sampled from a man between 45 and 75 years old who received an inactivated influenza vaccine. V is TRBV20-1 and J is TRBJ1-5; TRBD1 might be the D (5 bases). CDR3 residues: CSARVGEGQPQHF. The CDR3 nucleotides read TGCAGTGCTAGAGTAGGGGAAGGTCAGCCCCAGCATTTT.